This T cell receptor (beta chain) came from a study of early T cells in non-severe SARS-CoV-2 infection. Across the study: Sequencing used unsorted whole-blood bulk RNA, so chains lack pairing.

Unique molecular identifiers (one per individual cDNA molecule) were attached. In TCRdb, the 5' RACE reads were re-called with MiXCR into one record per CDR3 protein. The table has under 40,000 distinct CDR3 sequences, about 5.8% seen once. This TCR was recovered from an adult who was a healthcare worker with PCR-confirmed SARS-CoV-2 infection or an uninfected control (not recorded which). The sequencing input was whole blood.

The CDR3 reads CASSTLLANTDTQYF. DNA of the CDR3: TGTGCCAGTAGTACTTTACTAGCGAACACAGATACGCAGTATTTT. The V and J genes are TRBV19 and TRBJ2-3, with 7 bases fitting TRBD2. Germline V gene data show CDR1 as LNHDA and CDR2 as SQIVND (reference sequence). This CDR3 has 15 amino acids. The J segment lost 2 bases and the V segment lost 4 bases, leaving 6 bases of the junction unmatched.